Listed here are 3 T cell receptor beta chains from one sample, sequenced in a study of blood T cell repertoires in COVID-19. Sequencing used immunoSEQ multiplex PCR; TCRdb keeps in-frame clones, though not all of them. The profile shows 27,000 or so clones, 70% to 90% of them singletons. Sequenced sample: peripheral blood. These receptors were taken from a human donor in a cohort sampled during active COVID-19.

V usage is TRBV5-1 and J usage is TRBJ1-1; a weak D match, TRBD1 (5 bases). Germline CDR1 and CDR2: SGHRS and YFSETQ. There are 13 residues in the CDR3. V lost 0 bases and J lost 13, with 16 bases in between. The CDR3: CASSLAGTSLGFF. The CDR3, as DNA: TGCGCCAGCAGCTTGGCCGGGACTTCTCTCGGTTTCTTT.

This chain connects TRBV2 to TRBJ1-1; perhaps TRBD1 as D (6 bases). Trimming removed 7 bases from V and 1 base from J, with 16 bases in between. The CDR3 is 15 residues long. CDR1 is SNHLY and CDR2 is FYNNEI in the germline V gene. CDR3 loop: CASTETGTPNTEAFF. DNA of the CDR3: TGTGCCAGCACTGAGACCGGGACACCGAACACTGAAGCTTTCTTT.

The genes are TRBV4-1 and TRBJ2-4; 9 bases align to TRBD2. Germline trimming cut 3 bases from V and 7 bases from J; bases unmatched to any gene: 7. CDR1 MGHRA and CDR2 YSYEKL come from the germline V gene. There are 15 residues in the CDR3. CDR3 loop: CASSQMGLALNIQYF. Written as DNA, the CDR3 is TGCGCCAGCAGCCAGATGGGACTAGCTCTGAACATTCAGTACTTC.